The clone carrying this T cell receptor (beta chain) has only a few counts. Antigen specificity is unknown. This sample was taken from a study of immune heterogeneity within non-small cell lung tumors. Findings and limits, study-wide: Local T-cell clonality and local tumor mutational burden correlated moderately but significantly (R about 0.34). Individual patients largely had distinct high-frequency T-cell receptor beta clonotypes from one another. Alongside site-unique high-frequency clones, identical dominant CDR3 beta clonotypes recurred across tumor sites within a patient.

Germline V lookup: CDR1 SQVTM, CDR2 ANQGSEA. J lost 2 bases, V lost 6 bases, and 4 bases had no gene match. The CDR3 has 12 residues. The starting template was genomic DNA from bulk tumor, approximately 620 ng per sample. Surgical sampling yielded several biopsies per primary tumor (spaced far apart). Undergoing curative surgery were patients whose non-small cell lung cancer was untreated and newly diagnosed. Surgery with curative intent was being performed on the donors, who were newly diagnosed non-small cell lung cancer patients. Multiplex PCR employing 32 V and 13 J primers generated amplicons of the TCR beta CDR3. TCRdb redid the calling of the multiplex PCR reads with MiXCR, one entry per CDR3 protein. The data show some 22,000 distinct CDR3 sequences, more than 25% seen once.

The sequencing input was lung tumor tissue. The chain uses TRBV29-1 and TRBJ2-7; 7 bases map to TRBD1. The clonotype originates from a man aged 40-49 years with non-small cell lung cancer. The CDR3 DNA is TGCAGCGTGAAGGGACAGACCTACGAGCAGTACTTC. Translating gives CSVKGQTYEQYF.